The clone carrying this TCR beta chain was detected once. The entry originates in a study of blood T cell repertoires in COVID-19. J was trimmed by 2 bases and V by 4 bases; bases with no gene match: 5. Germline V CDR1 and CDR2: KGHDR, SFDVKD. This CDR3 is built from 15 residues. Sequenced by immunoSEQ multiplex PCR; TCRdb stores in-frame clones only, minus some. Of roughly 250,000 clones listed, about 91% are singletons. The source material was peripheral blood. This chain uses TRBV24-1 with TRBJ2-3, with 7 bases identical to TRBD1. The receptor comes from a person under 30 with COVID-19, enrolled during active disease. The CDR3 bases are TGTGCCACCAGTGACAGCGGACAGGTCACAGATACGCAGTATTTT. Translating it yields CATSDSGQVTDTQYF.